This entry concerns a single TCR beta chain. Authors' methods: Amplifying reference gene primers gave estimates of nucleated cell counts. Produced via immunoSEQ multiplex PCR; TCRdb's table is partial and in-frame only. V and J calls plus clone size are reproduced from that table; the DNA served to infer D and trimming. Of 200,000 to 250,000 clones in the sample, about 83% were seen once. This entry is derived from a study of blood T cell repertoires in COVID-19. Study-wide context: Samples taken during acute and convalescent COVID-19 were collected in the United States, Italy and Spain.

With 3 bases clipped from V and 3 bases from J, the junction kept 2 bases outside the gene matches. The germline CDR1 and CDR2 sequences are KGHSH and LQKENI. The CDR3 loop spans 13 amino acids. V gene TRBV18 combines with J gene TRBJ2-7; 7 bases align to TRBD1. This receptor was obtained from a woman in her thirties with COVID-19, enrolled during active disease. Material for sequencing was peripheral blood. CDR3 protein: CASSPGTDYEQYF. CDR3 nucleotide sequence: TGTGCCAGCTCACCTGGGACAGACTACGAGCAGTACTTC. The full variable domain, in which reference TRBV18 and TRBJ2-7 provide the parts outside the CDR3, is NAGVMQNPRHLVRRRGQEARLRCSPMKGHSHVYWYRQLPEEGLKFMVYLQKENIIDESGMPKERFSAEFPKEGPSILRIQQVVRGDSAAYFCASSPGTDYEQYFGPGTRLTVT.